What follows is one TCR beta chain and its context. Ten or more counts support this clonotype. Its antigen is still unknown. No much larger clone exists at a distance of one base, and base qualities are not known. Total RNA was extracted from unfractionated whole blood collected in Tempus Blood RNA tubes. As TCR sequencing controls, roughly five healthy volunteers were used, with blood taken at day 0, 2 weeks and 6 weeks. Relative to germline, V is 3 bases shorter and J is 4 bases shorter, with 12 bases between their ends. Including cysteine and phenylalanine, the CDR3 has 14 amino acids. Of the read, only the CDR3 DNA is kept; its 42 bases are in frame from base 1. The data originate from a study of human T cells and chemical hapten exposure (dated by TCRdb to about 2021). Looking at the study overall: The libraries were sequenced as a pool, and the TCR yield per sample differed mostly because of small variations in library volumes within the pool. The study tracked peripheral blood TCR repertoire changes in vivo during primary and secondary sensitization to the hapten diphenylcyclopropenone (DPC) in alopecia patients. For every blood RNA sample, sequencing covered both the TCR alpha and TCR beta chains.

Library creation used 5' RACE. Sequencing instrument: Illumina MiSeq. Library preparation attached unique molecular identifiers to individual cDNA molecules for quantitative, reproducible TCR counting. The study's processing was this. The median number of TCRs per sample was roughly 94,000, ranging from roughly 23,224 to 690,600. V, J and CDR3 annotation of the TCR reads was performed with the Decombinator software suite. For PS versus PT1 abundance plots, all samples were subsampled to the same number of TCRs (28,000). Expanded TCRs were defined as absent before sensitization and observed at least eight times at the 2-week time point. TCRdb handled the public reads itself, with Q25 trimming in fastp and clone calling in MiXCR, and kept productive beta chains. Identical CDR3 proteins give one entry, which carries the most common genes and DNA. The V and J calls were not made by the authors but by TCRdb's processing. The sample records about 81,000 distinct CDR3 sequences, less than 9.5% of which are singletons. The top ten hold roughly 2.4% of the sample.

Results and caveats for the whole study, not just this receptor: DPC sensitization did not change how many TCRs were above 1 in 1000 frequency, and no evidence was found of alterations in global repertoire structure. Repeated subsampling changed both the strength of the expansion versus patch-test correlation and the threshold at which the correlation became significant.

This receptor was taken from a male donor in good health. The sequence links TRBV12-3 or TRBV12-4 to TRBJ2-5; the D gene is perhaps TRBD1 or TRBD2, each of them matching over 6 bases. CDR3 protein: CASSFEGGLETQYF. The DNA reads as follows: TGTGCCAGCAGTTTTGAGGGGGGACTAGAGACCCAGTACTTC.